This note documents a single TCR beta chain sequence. No antigen is known for it. Per-base quality was not reported, and no clone a single base away is much larger than it. The cohort consisted of 650 to 700 healthy bone marrow donors. At the time of sampling, all cohort members were nominally healthy, though unrecorded immune exposures were likely present. The donor tested CMV seronegative, placing the donor among the 352 seronegative members of the cohort. Every donor gave a peripheral blood sample, and the peripheral blood mononuclear cells from that sample were used for TCR beta sequencing. Genomic DNA extraction from the blood cell samples was performed with the Qiagen DNeasy Blood Extraction Kit. The sample belongs to a study of cytomegalovirus exposure and HLA in healthy donors (dated by TCRdb to about 2017). For the wider study: In an earlier analysis of approximately 640 of the donors, approximately 300 Gb of sequence data and some 120 million unique TCR beta sequences from approximately 180 million T cells were reported. Roughly 300 gigabases of sequencing data and 70 million to 85 million unique TCR sequences were included in an early release covering about 620 HLA-typed donors. Of the roughly 410 genotyped donors, less than 85% were placed in the genetic ancestry cluster associated with self-reported Caucasian donors. The study aimed to test whether signatures of past pathogen exposure could be identified by cataloging public T cell receptors. Using immunosequencing, the study profiled T cell repertoires from around 670 subjects and related those repertoires to cytomegalovirus serostatus. Along with the roughly 670-subject first cohort, a separate validation cohort of around 120 different subjects was used. The study combined high-throughput TCR immunosequencing, statistical association of individual TCRs with disease status, and machine learning to predict cytomegalovirus infection status. A later analysis re-analyzed previously published TCR beta repertoires from approximately 670 donors and added high-resolution HLA genotyping to study TCR occurrence patterns. Rather than drawing on any new phenotypic data, the later analysis identified candidate immune exposures from TCR beta sequences and the way those sequences occurred across donors. An earlier analysis of fewer than 750 of the donors used high-throughput TCR beta sequencing to judge whether each TCR beta V gene segment behaved as functional or pseudogenic. Donor age, sex, ethnicity and CMV serostatus were compiled alongside the repertoire data. In a later genetic analysis, genome-wide SNP genotypes for about 55% of the 666 donors were used, and that subset was treated as a discovery cohort. Every discovery cohort repertoire had been produced on one sequencing platform. HLA typing included class I and class II loci at four-digit resolution. Typing coverage varied by locus: roughly 620-640 donors for A, B, C, DRB1 and DQB1; roughly 500 for DQA1; around 570 for DPA1; around 490 for DPB1. Four to six DR-DQ haplotypes were handled as single units for association and clustering, since linkage in the cohort was strong. On average, roughly 250,000 unique TCR beta nucleotide sequences were sequenced per donor among 398 genotyped donors of the cohort, with 15% to 20% of those sequences being non-productive. The full study reports these points: A further reported finding was that TCR beta sequences accurately predicted the HLA-A and HLA-B alleles for most subjects in the first cohort. V-gene and J-gene trimming of TCR beta chains was associated with a missense DCLRE1C variant in a later genetic analysis, and the association was replicated in an independent cohort. When HLA alleles, especially DR and DQ, strongly co-occurred, TCR associations were difficult to assign to individual alleles. Most TCR sequences were observed very rarely across donors, whereas some public TCRs were present in many individuals. An earlier analysis of 587 of the donors showed that most TCR beta V segments appeared in productive rearrangements either about 87% or about 30% of the time, which broadly matched IMGT annotations. Some IMGT-functional V segments, including TRBV6-2 and TRBV6-3, could not be told apart with the 87-base-pair reads, so those segments were excluded. Roughly uniform sequencing depth across donors was assumed in presence/absence analyses, although this assumption may not hold. A cluster of highly shared sequence variants was judged likely to represent a technical artifact of the sequencing pipeline. A later analysis found that most CMV-associated TCR beta chains appeared HLA-restricted, with HLA associations seemingly driven largely by CMV exposure. It was suggested by the authors that the approach could potentially be generalized to other disease states and immunological phenotypes. The earlier analysis of around 600 of the donors excluded roughly 17 rarely observed V segments, including chromosome 9 orphons, because counts were too low. In both the original and validation cohorts, the classifier was reported to diagnose cytomegalovirus status with high specificity and sensitivity. A later genetic analysis reported fewer N-insertions in productive TCRs among donors in an Asian-associated ancestry cluster than the 666-donor mean. Compared with equally common non-associated chains, HLA-associated TCR beta chains in a later analysis were more clonally expanded and had lower generation probabilities. CMV serostatus was the only immune exposure information available for the cohort. This cohort had only TCR beta chains sequenced, and the lack of alpha or paired-chain data limited which features could be detected. In a later analysis, the rate of TCR association differed among HLA loci, with DRB1 alleles having the most associated TCRs and HLA-C alleles having the fewest. A total of around 150 TCR beta chains were listed by the study as associated with cytomegalovirus. In vitro tests confirmed that a few of the cytomegalovirus-associated TCR beta chains recognize cytomegalovirus antigens. At a false discovery rate of 0.05, a later analysis linked roughly 17,000 TCR beta sequences to specific HLA alleles. Because HLA typing was missing for some donors at each locus, association tests included only the typed subset. Correlated functional status among segregating V segments might be attributable to linkage disequilibrium, but an unknown experimental factor could not be ruled out. In a later analysis, several top co-occurrence clusters were reported to appear linked to parvovirus B19, influenza, CMV and Epstein-Barr virus.

To prepare the library, the immunoSEQ multiplex PCR assay was applied. A mixture of 60 forward primers for TCR Vbeta segments and 13 reverse primers for TCR Jbeta segments was used in the multiplex PCR. Amplification of the CDR3 region of rearranged TCR beta genes was performed with a multiplex PCR assay on genomic DNA. The amplified TCR beta libraries were sequenced on the Illumina HiSeq System as 87-base-pair reads. As for the authors' bioinformatics: A later analysis tallied tens of millions of unique TCR beta chains across the 610 or so repertoires, and approximately 12 million of those chains were shared by two or more donors. Raw reads were error-corrected and collapsed into unique sequences with a nearest-neighbor algorithm that merged closely related sequences to remove PCR and sequencing errors. To assign V, D and J gene segments, CDR3 sequences were aligned to IMGT reference sequences. Each retained sequence needed at least a six-nucleotide match to both a V gene segment and a J gene segment. Rearrangements were called productive when the CDR3 lacked stop codons and stayed in frame with V and J; all others were non-productive. Following IMGT convention, CDR3 was defined as the stretch from the second conserved V-encoded cysteine to the conserved J-encoded phenylalanine. In an earlier analysis of approximately 500 of the donors, sequences lacking an unambiguous match to a single V gene segment were excluded. In an earlier analysis of 500 to 750 of the donors, V segments were called functional above 56.7% productive rearrangements and were called segregating when the between-donor standard deviation exceeded 5%. A statistical classification framework was built for diagnosing cytomegalovirus status from the catalog of TCR beta chain sequences. A later analysis assigned V and J genes by comparing TCR nucleotide sequences with IMGT/GENE-DB human TR gene sequences. Using the TCRdist pipeline, a later analysis assigned CDR3 sequences along with most-parsimonious VDJ recombination scenarios. In a later analysis, each TCR beta chain was defined by its CDR3 amino acid sequence together with its V-gene family, and reads lacking a unique V-gene family were excluded. In a later analysis, 450 to 600 highly shared, low-generation-probability nucleotide sequences were removed to address suspected cross-contamination and a sequencing artifact. A later analysis calculated a clonal expansion index for each public chain from normalized within-repertoire ranks of inferred template counts. In a later analysis, generation probabilities were computed with a VDJ recombination model fitted to out-of-frame rearrangements, and the resulting probabilities were checked against IGoR. In a later analysis, hypergeometric tests were used to score TCR-TCR, TCR-HLA and TCR-CMV co-occurrence, with a repertoire-size bias correction applied to TCR pairs. To estimate false discovery rates, a later analysis permuted the HLA or CMV assignments 20 times. A later analysis grouped co-occurring TCRs with DBSCAN, adding TCRdist sequence similarity when clustering within HLA-allele-positive subsets. Repertoires with fewer than 30,000 or more than 120,000 public chains, plus five repertoires with anomalous nucleotide sharing, were excluded from co-occurrence clustering. TCRdb retrieved this table from immuneACCESS and kept in-frame rearrangements only. Not all clones are present; in checked studies, unresolved V genes account for under half, and no reason is known for the remainder. V and J calls plus clone size are reproduced from that table; the DNA served to infer D and trimming. The sample includes fewer than 200,000 clones, with over 75% observed a single time. The ten largest clones represent less than 0.65% of the sample.

V is clipped by 0 bases and J by 3 bases, and the sequence between their germline boundaries is 11 bases long. Counted from cysteine to phenylalanine, this CDR3 has 15 amino acids. Only the CDR3 DNA is retained, 45 bases long and in frame from the first base. CDR1 LGHNA and CDR2 YNFKEQ are derived from the germline V gene. Material: PBMCs. This TCR came from a woman between 50 and 59 years old in good health and CMV-seronegative. This chain is built from TRBV4-2 and TRBJ1-1; a tentative D call is TRBD1 (5 bases match). This receptor has the CDR3 CASSQDPGWDTEAFF. The bases read TGTGCCAGCAGCCAAGATCCAGGGTGGGACACTGAAGCTTTCTTT.